This is a list of T cell receptor beta chains from one sample in a study of T cell repertoires in cytomegalovirus infection. TCRdb re-analysed the reads in MiXCR, keeping a single row per CDR3 protein. This table has 150,000 to 200,000 distinct CDR3 sequences, about 17% appearing once. The sequencing input was CD8+ T cells from PBMCs. The origin of the receptors is a human donor in good health (CMV status not recorded). Some clones in this sample may be carry-over from other donors' samples. CDR3s include the opening cysteine and the closing phenylalanine or tryptophan. D genes are given only for firm matches. Clone size is not always given. Where it is, it says once, few, many or a class for expanded clones.

J: TRBJ1-1
size: .
V: TRBV28
D: .
length: 13
DNA: TGTGCCAGCAGTTTTAACGGTTTGGGAGAAGCTTTCTTT
CDR3: CASSFNGLGEAFF

J: TRBJ2-7
size: .
V: TRBV29-1
D: .
length: 10
DNA: TGCAGCGTCTCCGCGGGGGAGCAGTACTTC
CDR3: CSVSAGEQYF

J: TRBJ2-7
size: .
V: TRBV28
D: TRBD2
length: 13
DNA: TGTGCCAGCAGTTCCGGGGACTACTACGAGCAGTACTTC
CDR3: CASSSGDYYEQYF

J: TRBJ2-3
size: few
V: TRBV7-6
D: .
length: 15
DNA: TGTGCCAGCAGGCCTTCTCTAGCGCTAACAGATACGCAGTATTTT
CDR3: CASRPSLALTDTQYF

J: TRBJ1-2
size: .
V: TRBV29-1
D: .
length: 16
DNA: TGCAGCGTTGAAGGTCCAACAGGGCCCGAGGGGTATGGCTACACCTTC
CDR3: CSVEGPTGPEGYGYTF

J: TRBJ2-7
size: many
V: TRBV7-2
D: TRBD2
length: 14
DNA: TGTGCCAGCAGCTACGGCGGGGGATCCTACGAGCAGTACTTC
CDR3: CASSYGGGSYEQYF

J: TRBJ2-5
size: few
V: TRBV6-5
D: TRBD1
length: 18
DNA: TGTGCCAGCAGTTACAGTGACAGGGACCTCAGCGACGGTCAGACCCAGTACTTC
CDR3: CASSYSDRDLSDGQTQYF

J: TRBJ1-1
size: .
V: TRBV10-3
D: .
length: 17
DNA: TGTGCCATCAGTGAGTCAAGCAGCAGAGCCATGAACACTGAAGCTTTCTTT
CDR3: CAISESSSRAMNTEAFF

J: TRBJ1-2
size: .
V: TRBV28
D: .
length: 14
DNA: TGTGCCAGCAGTTCCTCCGGGCCCAACTATGGCTACACCTTC
CDR3: CASSSSGPNYGYTF

J: TRBJ2-1
size: many
V: TRBV7-2
D: .
length: 14
DNA: TGTGCCAGCAGCTTAGTACTAGCTAAACATGAGCAGTTCTTC
CDR3: CASSLVLAKHEQFF

J: TRBJ2-1
size: .
V: TRBV29-1
D: .
length: 11
DNA: TGCAGCTCAGTCCATTACAATGAGCAGTTCTTC
CDR3: CSSVHYNEQFF

J: TRBJ1-1
size: .
V: TRBV7-8
D: TRBD1
length: 14
DNA: TGTGCCAGCAGCATAGGGACAGTGAACACTGAAGCTTTCTTT
CDR3: CASSIGTVNTEAFF

J: TRBJ2-5
size: few
V: TRBV7-9
D: TRBD1
length: 15
DNA: TGTGCCAGCAGCTCCTCACGACAGGGGCAAGAGACCCAGTACTTC
CDR3: CASSSSRQGQETQYF

J: TRBJ2-3
size: few
V: TRBV7-2
D: .
length: 17
DNA: TGTGCCAGCAGCTTGAGTAGTTTGAGGGGCAGCACAGATACGCAGTATTTT
CDR3: CASSLSSLRGSTDTQYF

J: TRBJ2-1
size: .
V: TRBV14
D: .
length: 15
DNA: TGTGCCAGCAGCCAGCGGTTGAGCTCCTACAATGAGCAGTTCTTC
CDR3: CASSQRLSSYNEQFF

J: TRBJ2-7
size: few
V: TRBV7-2
D: TRBD2
length: 15
DNA: TGTGCCAGCAGCTCGTTAGCGGGGGCAATCTACGAGCAGTACTTC
CDR3: CASSSLAGAIYEQYF

J: TRBJ2-7
size: .
V: TRBV5-4
D: .
length: 15
DNA: TGTGCCAGCGGCAAAAGGGACGGAGTCTTGGACGAGCAGTACTTC
CDR3: CASGKRDGVLDEQYF

J: TRBJ1-1
size: few
V: TRBV7-9
D: TRBD1
length: 15
DNA: TGTGCCAGCAGCTTTACCGGGACAGGGCCCGCTGAAGCTTTCTTT
CDR3: CASSFTGTGPAEAFF

J: TRBJ2-1
size: many
V: TRBV7-2
D: .
length: 15
DNA: TGTGCCAGCAGCTTCAGACCGGTTTCCTACAATGAGCAGTTCTTC
CDR3: CASSFRPVSYNEQFF

J: TRBJ2-7
size: .
V: TRBV28
D: TRBD1
length: 15
DNA: TGTGCCAGCAGTTTCCCGGGACAGGGTTTTTACGAGCAGTACTTC
CDR3: CASSFPGQGFYEQYF

J: TRBJ2-3
size: .
V: TRBV4-2
D: TRBD2
length: 15
DNA: TGTGCCAGCAGCCCCGAGCGGGGGGCGGCCGATACGCAGTATTTT
CDR3: CASSPERGAADTQYF

J: TRBJ2-2
size: many
V: TRBV7-6
D: .
length: 15
DNA: TGTGCCAGCAGCTTTCCCGGGGATAACACCGGGGAGCTGTTTTTT
CDR3: CASSFPGDNTGELFF

J: TRBJ1-1
size: few
V: TRBV14
D: .
length: 13
DNA: TGTGCCAGCAGCCTTACAGGGAGTAGTGAAGCTTTCTTT
CDR3: CASSLTGSSEAFF

J: TRBJ2-1
size: .
V: TRBV11-2
D: .
length: 14
DNA: TGTGCCAGCAGCTTACGTAGGGGAAAAATGAAGGTGTTCTTC
CDR3: CASSLRRGKMKVFF

J: TRBJ2-1
size: .
V: TRBV6-2/TRBV6-3
D: .
length: 17
DNA: TGTGCCAGCAGTTACTCGGAAGACCGCCTCTCCTACAATGAGCAGTTCTTC
CDR3: CASSYSEDRLSYNEQFF

J: TRBJ2-3
size: .
V: TRBV5-6
D: TRBD1
length: 15
DNA: TGTGCCAGCAGCCTTGGGACAGTTAGCACAGATACGCAGTATTTT
CDR3: CASSLGTVSTDTQYF

J: TRBJ2-1
size: .
V: TRBV6-2/TRBV6-3
D: .
length: 12
DNA: TGTGCCAGCCTAGAGTCCTACAATGAGCAGTTCTTC
CDR3: CASLESYNEQFF

J: TRBJ2-2
size: few
V: TRBV4-1
D: .
length: 19
DNA: TGCGCCAGCAGCCAAGACCCCTCTCCCCAGCGGACGAACACCGGGGAGCTGTTTTTT
CDR3: CASSQDPSPQRTNTGELFF

J: TRBJ1-1
size: .
V: TRBV4-1
D: .
length: 11
DNA: TGCGCCAGCAGCCAAGGAGTTGCAGCTTTCTTT
CDR3: CASSQGVAAFF

J: TRBJ1-1
size: .
V: TRBV19
D: .
length: 13
DNA: TGTGCCAGTAGTAATAGCCTGAACACTGAAGCTTTCTTT
CDR3: CASSNSLNTEAFF

J: TRBJ2-1
size: .
V: TRBV19
D: .
length: 14
DNA: TGTGCCAGTACCCCGGCGGGGGCGAGGAATGAGCAGTTCTTC
CDR3: CASTPAGARNEQFF

J: TRBJ2-1
size: .
V: TRBV2
D: .
length: 12
DNA: TGTGCCAGCAGGGGGACATACAATGAGCAGTTCTTC
CDR3: CASRGTYNEQFF

J: TRBJ2-3
size: few
V: TRBV7-9
D: TRBD2
length: 16
DNA: TGTGCCAGCAGCTTAGGGACTAGCGGGGAATTGAATACGCAGTATTTT
CDR3: CASSLGTSGELNTQYF

J: TRBJ2-3
size: few
V: TRBV19
D: TRBD2
length: 17
DNA: TGTGCCAGTAGTATTCGGGGACTAGCGGGGGATGTGGATACGCAGTATTTT
CDR3: CASSIRGLAGDVDTQYF

J: TRBJ1-5
size: .
V: TRBV7-2
D: TRBD1
length: 15
DNA: TGTGCCAGCAGCTTACGGGACAGGGGAGGTCAGCCCCAGCATTTT
CDR3: CASSLRDRGGQPQHF

J: TRBJ2-1
size: few
V: TRBV29-1
D: TRBD2
length: 15
DNA: TGCAGCGTTGATAGCGGGGGGCCCACATACAATGAGCAGTTCTTC
CDR3: CSVDSGGPTYNEQFF

J: TRBJ2-7
size: few
V: TRBV20-1
D: TRBD1
length: 12
DNA: TGCAGTGCTGAGACAGGGAACTACGAGCAGTACTTC
CDR3: CSAETGNYEQYF

J: TRBJ2-5
size: .
V: TRBV6-6
D: TRBD2
length: 18
DNA: TGTGCCAGCAGTTACCCTAGGGGAGTAGCGGGGGGACAAGAGACCCAGTACTTC
CDR3: CASSYPRGVAGGQETQYF

J: TRBJ2-4
size: many
V: TRBV7-2
D: .
length: 13
DNA: TGTGCCAGCAGCTTAGATCTCCAAAACATTCAGTACTTC
CDR3: CASSLDLQNIQYF

J: TRBJ2-7
size: few
V: TRBV7-9
D: TRBD1
length: 15
DNA: TGTGCCAGCAGCTTACCGGGACAGGGTCTCGACGAGCAGTACTTC
CDR3: CASSLPGQGLDEQYF

J: TRBJ1-1
size: .
V: TRBV12-3/TRBV12-4
D: TRBD1
length: 14
DNA: TGTGCCAGCAGCTATGGGACAGGGATCACTGAAGCTTTCTTT
CDR3: CASSYGTGITEAFF

J: TRBJ1-5
size: .
V: TRBV7-8
D: TRBD1
length: 13
DNA: TGTGCCAGCAGCTCAGGGACAGTCCAGCCCCAGCATTTT
CDR3: CASSSGTVQPQHF

J: TRBJ1-2
size: few
V: TRBV6-2/TRBV6-3
D: .
length: 14
DNA: TGTGCCAACAGTTACTCGGCAGGAGCGGATGGCTACACCTTC
CDR3: CANSYSAGADGYTF

J: TRBJ2-3
size: few
V: TRBV7-9
D: TRBD2
length: 16
DNA: TGTGCCAGCAGTCCCTACCTTACTAGCGACACAGATACGCAGTATTTT
CDR3: CASSPYLTSDTDTQYF

J: TRBJ1-2
size: .
V: TRBV7-9
D: .
length: 14
DNA: TGTGCCAGCAGACCCAGGGAGGTCGACTATGGCTACACCTTC
CDR3: CASRPREVDYGYTF

J: TRBJ2-1
size: few
V: TRBV4-1
D: .
length: 13
DNA: TGCGCCAGCAGCCAAATTCAGTACAATGAGCAGTTCTTC
CDR3: CASSQIQYNEQFF

J: TRBJ2-3
size: .
V: TRBV10-3
D: .
length: 10
DNA: TGTGCCCTCCCGGGGGATACGCAGTATTTT
CDR3: CALPGDTQYF

J: TRBJ2-7
size: many
V: TRBV20-1
D: TRBD1
length: 16
DNA: TGCAGTGCTAGAAAGATCGGGCAGGGGGAATCCTACGAGCAGTACTTC
CDR3: CSARKIGQGESYEQYF

J: TRBJ2-1
size: .
V: TRBV28
D: TRBD2
length: 17
DNA: TGTGCCAGCAGTTTACATAGGGCTAGCGGACCGAACAATGAGCAGTTCTTC
CDR3: CASSLHRASGPNNEQFF

J: TRBJ2-1
size: few
V: TRBV6-6
D: .
length: 15
DNA: TGTGCCAGCAGTTACGGTTTGATTGCTATTGATGAGCAGTTCTTC
CDR3: CASSYGLIAIDEQFF

J: TRBJ1-1
size: few
V: TRBV28
D: .
length: 13
DNA: TGTGCCAGCAGCCGGGGGGTAGAGACTGAAGCTTTCTTT
CDR3: CASSRGVETEAFF

J: TRBJ1-5
size: .
V: TRBV7-6
D: .
length: 15
DNA: TGTGCCAGCAGCTTATCCGGAGGGGGAAATCAGCCCCAGCATTTT
CDR3: CASSLSGGGNQPQHF

J: TRBJ1-2
size: few
V: TRBV12-3/TRBV12-4
D: TRBD1
length: 14
DNA: TGTGCCAGCAGTTTACCGACAGGGGCGGATGGCTACACCTTC
CDR3: CASSLPTGADGYTF

J: TRBJ2-7
size: few
V: TRBV6-6
D: .
length: 15
DNA: TGTGCCAGCAGTGACTTTGTGTCTTTCTCCTACGAGCAGTACTTC
CDR3: CASSDFVSFSYEQYF

J: TRBJ2-3
size: few
V: TRBV7-9
D: .
length: 12
DNA: TGTGCCAGCAGCTCCAAAATAGATACGCAGTATTTT
CDR3: CASSSKIDTQYF

J: TRBJ2-3
size: many
V: TRBV2
D: .
length: 16
DNA: TGTGCCAGCAGTGATCGTAGGAGGGGTAGTACAGATACGCAGTATTTT
CDR3: CASSDRRRGSTDTQYF

J: TRBJ2-5
size: many
V: TRBV7-2
D: .
length: 13
DNA: TGTGCCAGCAGATCGCAGGGCCGTGAGACCCAGTACTTC
CDR3: CASRSQGRETQYF

J: TRBJ2-1
size: .
V: TRBV20-1
D: TRBD1
length: 16
DNA: TGCAGTGCTAGTGAACCGGGACAGGGGACAAACAATGAGCAGTTCTTC
CDR3: CSASEPGQGTNNEQFF

J: TRBJ1-2
size: .
V: TRBV7-8
D: .
length: 13
DNA: TGTGCCAGCAGCTTAGGGCTGAACGATGGCTACACCTTC
CDR3: CASSLGLNDGYTF

J: TRBJ2-1
size: few
V: TRBV7-2
D: TRBD2
length: 18
DNA: TGTGCCAGCAGCCCCTATTTGGGACTAGCGGGGGACTACAATGAGCAGTTCTTC
CDR3: CASSPYLGLAGDYNEQFF